The 3 T cell receptor beta chains reported below all come from one sample, sequenced in a study of shared clonotypes between healthy human individuals. Sequencing was performed with immunoSEQ multiplex PCR; in TCRdb, only in-frame clones are kept and a portion is missing. Counted here are approximately 1.5 million clones, approximately 98% occurring once; the ten biggest clones make up 0.4% to 0.55%. Sequencing was done on a sample of naive CD4+ T cells sorted from blood. The subset: CD45RA+ positively selected. The source is a man aged 25-45 years in good health.

The rearrangement links TRBV6-1 to TRBJ2-1; 8 bases line up with TRBD2. CDR1 and CDR2 from the germline V gene are MNHNS and SASEGT. V lost 6 bases and J lost 4; bases outside the gene matches: 8. The CDR3 is 15 residues long. CDR3: CASSPAGVQYNEQFF. The CDR3, as DNA: TGTGCCAGCAGCCCAGCGGGAGTACAGTACAATGAGCAGTTCTTC.

V usage is TRBV5-1 and J usage is TRBJ2-1, with TRBD2 matching over 9 bases. The CDR3 totals 15 residues. Trimming at V came to 2 bases and at J to 6 bases, leaving 6 bases not matched to a gene. Germline CDR1 SGHRS, CDR2 YFSETQ. CDR3 DNA: TGCGCCAGCAGCTTCGTCGCGGGAGGGATCAATGAGCAGTTCTTC. Its protein product is CASSFVAGGINEQFF.

Details on this clone: Other DNA sequences in the sample encode the same CDR3. The chain links TRBV5-1 to TRBJ1-5; the D is unclear. In germline, CDR1 is SGHRS, CDR2 YFSETQ. V gave up 4 bases and J gave up 5 bases, with 10 bases separating them. CDR3 length: 13 amino acids. CDR3 sequence: CASSLRGDQPQHF. DNA for the CDR3: TGCGCCAGCAGCCTCCGGGGAGATCAGCCCCAGCATTTT.